These 8 T cell receptor beta chains share one sample of origin, sequenced in a study of Graves' ophthalmopathy and Graves' hyperthyroidism. RNA transcripts provided the template for amplifying TCR beta CDR3 regions. Second-round multiplex PCR came after first-round RT-PCR with HTBI primers. One entry per CDR3 protein, called by TCRdb with MiXCR from the multiplex PCR reads. The sample carries approximately 500,000 distinct CDR3 sequences, around 14% recorded once. The sample comprised blood. Receptors originate from a young woman with Graves' ophthalmopathy.

A word on this clonotype: A much larger clone is a single base away; this may be a read error. The rearrangement joins TRBV14 to TRBJ2-7; D may correspond to TRBD1 or TRBD2 (5 bases each). The CDR3 loop spans 15 amino acids. Germline V CDR1 and CDR2: SGHDN, FVKESK. CDR3 amino acids: CASSQVWGSSYKQYF. Here the CDR3 DNA reads TGTGCCAGCAGCCAAGTATGGGGGAGCTCCTACAAGCAGTACTTC.

This clonotype was detected many times. The chain links TRBV6-5 to TRBJ1-1; D not certain. V gave up 6 bases and J gave up 4 bases, with 9 bases separating them. The CDR3 is 12 residues long. In germline, CDR1 is MNHEY, CDR2 SVGAGI. CDR3 nucleotides: TGTGCCAGCAGCACTATTGGCACTGAAGCTTTCTTT. It specifies CASSTIGTEAFF.

This clonotype was picked up many times. CDR3: CASSPRTSGVLGTQYF. In DNA, the CDR3 is TGTGCCAGCAGCCCCCGGACTAGCGGGGTCCTTGGGACCCAGTACTTC. The chain is built from TRBV9 and TRBJ2-5; 12 bases fit TRBD2. Germline V gene sequence: CDR1 SGDLS, CDR2 YYNGEE. This CDR3 is built from 16 residues. The V and J ends lost 4 bases and 7 bases, in that order; junction bases with no gene match: 11. The full variable domain, rest sourced from reference TRBV9 and TRBJ2-5, is DSGVTQTPKHLITATGQRVTLRCSPRSGDLSVYWYQQSLDQGLQFLIQYYNGEERAKGNILERFSAQQFPDLHSELNLSSLELGDSALYFCASSPRTSGVLGTQYFGPGTRLLVL.

This clonotype was recorded many times. This rearrangement joins TRBV12-3 or TRBV12-4 to TRBJ1-2; weak D call: TRBD1 (5 bases). The V end was cut by 3 bases, the J end by 1 base, with 12 bases between. The CDR3 totals 15 residues. This CDR3 reads CASSLTEGLNYGYTF. In nucleotides, the CDR3 is TGTGCCAGCAGTTTGACAGAAGGTCTTAACTATGGCTACACCTTC.

This clonotype has only one observation. One base away lies a much larger clone, so this may be a sequencing read error. The chain employs TRBV6-1 and TRBJ2-7; TRBD2 aligns across 8 bases. Losses at the gene ends were 3 bases for V and 7 bases for J; bases not matched to a gene: 8. Germline values: CDR1 MNHNS, CDR2 SASEGT. CDR3 length: 14 residues. CDR3 sequence: CASSETSPSGEQYV. The CDR3 coding sequence is TGTGCCAGCAGTGAGACTAGTCCTAGCGGGGAGCAGTACGTC.

In its sample, this clonotype was seen many times. V and J are TRBV12-3 or TRBV12-4 and TRBJ1-5, with D perhaps matching TRBD1 (5 bases). V was pared by 3 bases and J by 7 bases, with 13 bases between. The CDR3 length is 14 residues. CDR3 bases: TGTGCCAGCAGTTTCGGGGGAAGAGGGCAGCCCCAGCATTTT. Protein product: CASSFGGRGQPQHF.

In its sample, this clonotype was seen a few times. This chain uses TRBV12-3 or TRBV12-4 with TRBJ2-7, with D perhaps given as TRBD1 or TRBD2 (5 bases each). This CDR3 contains 14 residues. V was shortened by 3 bases and J by 2 bases, with 11 bases between the two germline ends. Here the CDR3 DNA reads TGTGCCAGCAGTTTGGGACGGTACCCCTACGAGCAGTACTTC. Amino acids: CASSLGRYPYEQYF.

This clonotype has a count of ten or more. V is TRBV20-1 and J is TRBJ1-2; possibly TRBD1 for D (5 bases). Germline loops: CDR1 DFQATT, CDR2 SNEGSKA (reference sequence). The CDR3 is made up of 15 amino acids. V was pared by 0 bases and J by 4 bases, with 15 bases between. CDR3 amino acids: CSARDNAGSIYGYTF. The DNA for the CDR3 is TGCAGTGCTAGAGATAACGCAGGGAGCATCTATGGCTACACCTTC.